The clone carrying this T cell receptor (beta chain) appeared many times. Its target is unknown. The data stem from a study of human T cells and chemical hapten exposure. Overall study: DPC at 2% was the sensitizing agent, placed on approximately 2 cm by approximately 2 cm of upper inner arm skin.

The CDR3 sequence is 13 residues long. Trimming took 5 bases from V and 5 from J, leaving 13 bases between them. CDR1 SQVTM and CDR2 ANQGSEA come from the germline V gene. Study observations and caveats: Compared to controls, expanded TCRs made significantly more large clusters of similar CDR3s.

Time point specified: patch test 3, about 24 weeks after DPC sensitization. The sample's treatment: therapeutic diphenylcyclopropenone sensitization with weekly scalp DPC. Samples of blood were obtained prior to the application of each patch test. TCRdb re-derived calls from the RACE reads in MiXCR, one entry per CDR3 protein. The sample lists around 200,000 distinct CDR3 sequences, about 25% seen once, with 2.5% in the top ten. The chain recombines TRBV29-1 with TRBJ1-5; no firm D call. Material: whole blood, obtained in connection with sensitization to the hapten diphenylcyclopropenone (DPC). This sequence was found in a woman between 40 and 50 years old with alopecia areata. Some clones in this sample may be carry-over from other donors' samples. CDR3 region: CSVILSLDQPQHF. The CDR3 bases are TGCAGCGTTATATTGTCCCTGGATCAGCCCCAGCATTTT.